Below, 5 T cell receptor beta chains from the same sample are listed, as sequenced in a study of control samples from healthy donors and cancer patients. Data came from immunoSEQ multiplex PCR; TCRdb stores just in-frame clones and leaves some out. In the table there are 40,000 or so clones, 91% of which are singletons. The sequenced sample consisted of PBMCs. The receptors originated from a woman between 40 and 55 years old with head and neck cancer.

The chain has TRBV4-1 and TRBJ1-6; 12 nucleotides agree with TRBD1. The CDR3 totals 22 residues. The ends lost 0 bases at V and 0 bases at J; junction bases unmatched: 12. Germline CDR1 is MGHRA and CDR2 is YSYEKL. CDR3 loop: CASSQEEDSGTGGYSYNSPLHF. The CDR3 DNA reads as TGCGCCAGCAGCCAAGAAGAGGACTCCGGGACAGGGGGCTACTCCTATAATTCACCCCTCCACTTT.

This clone has more than one count but fewer than ten. In nucleotides, the CDR3 is TGTGCCAGCAGTTTACAGGATCCATTCTTCACAGATACGCAGTATTTT. This gives the protein CASSLQDPFFTDTQYF. The V and J genes are TRBV27 and TRBJ2-3; no reliable D call. V lost 2 bases and J lost 2, with 14 bases in between. Looked up from germline, CDR1 is MNHEY and CDR2 is SMNVEV (reference sequence). This CDR3 spans 16 amino acids.

The chain has TRBV2 and TRBJ2-1; TRBD1 or TRBD2 may be the D gene (5 bases each). Germline V gives CDR1 SNHLY, CDR2 FYNNEI. Deletions cut 8 bases from V and 2 bases from J, with 10 bases between. CDR3 length equals 13 residues. CDR3 bases: TGTGCCAGCTGGGACCGAACCTACAATGAGCAGTTCTTC. It specifies CASWDRTYNEQFF. The variable domain in full, with the rest retrieved from reference TRBV2 and TRBJ2-1, is EPEVTQTPSHQVTQMGQEVILRCVPISNHLYFYWYRQILGQKVEFLVSFYNNEISEKSEIFDDQFSVERPDGSNFTLKIRSTKLEDSAMYFCASWDRTYNEQFFGPGTRLTVL.

CDR3 bases: TGTGCCAGCAGTGAGGACAGACTAGGAAACACCATATATTTT. It specifies CASSEDRLGNTIYF. V usage is TRBV2 and J usage is TRBJ1-3; a weak D match, TRBD1 (6 bases). Germline V gives CDR1 SNHLY, CDR2 FYNNEI. The CDR3 is 14 amino acids. With 3 bases removed from V and 4 bases from J, the gap between germline ends came to 10 bases.

A note on this clone: One junction end disagrees with the germline gene, perhaps due to a read error. The chain recombines TRBV2 with TRBJ1-4; 9 positions agree with TRBD1. CDR1 and CDR2 from the germline V gene are SNHLY and FYNNEI. There are 17 residues in the CDR3. This CDR3 is CASIENFRQGEREKLFF. CDR3 DNA: TGTGCCAGCATTGAAAATTTCAGACAGGGGGAGAGGGAAAAACTGTTTTTT. The variable domain in full, completed from reference TRBV2 and TRBJ1-4, reads EPEVTQTPSHQVTQMGQEVILRCVPISNHLYFYWYRQILGQKVEFLVSFYNNEISEKSEIFDDQFSVERPDGSNFTLKIRSTKLEDSAMYFCASIENFRQGEREKLFFGSGTQLSVL.